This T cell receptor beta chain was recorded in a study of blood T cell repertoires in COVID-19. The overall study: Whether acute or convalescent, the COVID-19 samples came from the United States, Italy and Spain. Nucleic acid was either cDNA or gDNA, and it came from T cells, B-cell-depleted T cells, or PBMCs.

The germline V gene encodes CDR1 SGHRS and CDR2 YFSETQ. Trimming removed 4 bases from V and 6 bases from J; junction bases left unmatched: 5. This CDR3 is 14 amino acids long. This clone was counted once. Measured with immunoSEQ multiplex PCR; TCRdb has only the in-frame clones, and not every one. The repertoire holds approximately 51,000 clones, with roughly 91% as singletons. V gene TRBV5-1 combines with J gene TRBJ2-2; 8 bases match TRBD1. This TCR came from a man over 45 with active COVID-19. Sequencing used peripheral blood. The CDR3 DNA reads TGCGCCAGCAGCATGGGACAGGTCTCCGGGGAGCTGTTTTTT. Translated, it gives CASSMGQVSGELFF. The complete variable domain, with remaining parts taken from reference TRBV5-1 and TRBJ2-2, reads KAGVTQTPRYLIKTRGQQVTLSCSPISGHRSVSWYQQTPGQGLQFLFEYFSETQRNKGNFPGRFSGRQFSNSRSEMNVSTLELGDSALYLCASSMGQVSGELFFGEGSRLTVL.